The 5 T cell receptor beta chains given below trace back to one sample, sequenced in a study of glioma-infiltrating T cells after dendritic cell vaccination. As to time point: after dendritic cell vaccination, including at tumor progression/relapse. The table came from immunoSEQ multiplex PCR; TCRdb's copy has only in-frame clones and leaves some out. Among about 76,000 clones listed, 87% were seen once. Specimen: blood, collected after dendritic cell vaccination. All receptors derive from a human donor with glioblastoma.

The chain's CDR3 is CASSSQTGDGSLTEAFF. CDR3 bases: TGTGCCAGCAGCTCCCAGACAGGGGATGGAAGTCTCACTGAAGCTTTCTTT. J is TRBJ1-1 and V is TRBV5-5; 8 bases agree with TRBD1. The CDR3 loop spans 17 amino acids. Germline CDR1 SGHKS, CDR2 YYEKEE (reference sequence). V lost 3 bases and J lost 4; bases outside the gene matches: 14.

The rearrangement uses TRBV11-2 and TRBJ1-1; tentatively, D is TRBD1 (5 bases). In germline, CDR1 is SGHAT, CDR2 FQNNGV. V was trimmed by 5 bases and J by 8 bases, leaving 18 bases between them. The CDR3 extends over 14 amino acids. The CDR3: CASSPNRGDLEAFF. In nucleotides, the CDR3 is TGTGCCAGCAGCCCAAACCGGGGGGACTTGGAAGCTTTCTTT.

The V gene is TRBV7-3, the J gene TRBJ2-7; 11 nucleotides align to TRBD1. Trimming removed 5 bases from V and 2 bases from J; junction bases left unmatched: 5. The CDR3 is 15 amino acids. Germline lookup yields CDR1 SGHTA and CDR2 FQGTGA. CDR3 protein: CASSLGTGGAYEQYF. In DNA form, the CDR3 reads TGTGCCAGCAGCCTAGGGACAGGGGGTGCCTACGAGCAGTACTTC. Based on the CDR3 plus reference TRBV7-3 and TRBJ2-7, the full variable domain is GAGVSQTPSNKVTEKGKYVELRCDPISGHTALYWYRQSLGQGPEFLIYFQGTGAADDSGLPNDRFFAVRPEGSVSTLKIQRTERGDSAVYLCASSLGTGGAYEQYFGPGTRLTVT.

In this sample, this clone turned up a few times. This chain connects TRBV5-4 to TRBJ2-3; 14 positions agree with TRBD2. The CDR3 has 16 residues. Germline lookup yields CDR1 SGHNT and CDR2 YYREEE (reference sequence). V was pared by 0 bases and J by 7 bases, with 4 bases of the junction left unmatched. As DNA, the CDR3 is TGTGCCAGCAGCTTGGCGGGACTAGCGGGAGTAAATACGCAGTATTTT. Its protein is CASSLAGLAGVNTQYF. Combining the CDR3 with reference TRBV5-4 and TRBJ2-3 gives the whole variable domain ETGVTQSPTHLIKTRGQQVTLRCSSQSGHNTVSWYQQALGQGPQFIFQYYREEENGRGNFPPRFSGLQFPNYSSELNVNALELDDSALYLCASSLAGLAGVNTQYFGPGTRLTVL.

This chain links TRBV4-2 with TRBJ2-5; D is uncertain. The CDR3 spans 11 residues. V lost 6 bases to trimming and J lost 5 bases, with 7 bases between them. CDR1 is LGHNA, CDR2 YNFKEQ, per germline. The CDR3 region is CASSSGETQYF. CDR3 in DNA: TGTGCCAGCAGTTCCGGGGAGACCCAGTACTTC.